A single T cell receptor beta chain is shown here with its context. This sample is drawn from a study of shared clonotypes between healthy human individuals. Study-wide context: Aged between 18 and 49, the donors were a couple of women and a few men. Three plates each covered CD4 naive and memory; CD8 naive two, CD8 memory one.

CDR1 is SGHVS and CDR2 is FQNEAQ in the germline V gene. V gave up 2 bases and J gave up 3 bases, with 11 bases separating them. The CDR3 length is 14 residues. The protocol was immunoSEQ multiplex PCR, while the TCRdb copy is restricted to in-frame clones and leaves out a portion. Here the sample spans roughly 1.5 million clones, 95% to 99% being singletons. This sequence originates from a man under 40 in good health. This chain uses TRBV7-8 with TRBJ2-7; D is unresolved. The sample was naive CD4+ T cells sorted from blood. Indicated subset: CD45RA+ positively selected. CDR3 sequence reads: CASSLQLLDYEQYF. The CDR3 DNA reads TGTGCCAGCAGCTTACAACTCCTGGACTACGAGCAGTACTTC. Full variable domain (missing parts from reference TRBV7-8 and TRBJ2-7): GAGVSQSPRYKVAKRGQDVALRCDPISGHVSLFWYQQALGQGPEFLTYFQNEAQLDKSGLPSDRFFAERPEGSVSTLKIQRTQQEDSAVYLCASSLQLLDYEQYFGPGTRLTVT.